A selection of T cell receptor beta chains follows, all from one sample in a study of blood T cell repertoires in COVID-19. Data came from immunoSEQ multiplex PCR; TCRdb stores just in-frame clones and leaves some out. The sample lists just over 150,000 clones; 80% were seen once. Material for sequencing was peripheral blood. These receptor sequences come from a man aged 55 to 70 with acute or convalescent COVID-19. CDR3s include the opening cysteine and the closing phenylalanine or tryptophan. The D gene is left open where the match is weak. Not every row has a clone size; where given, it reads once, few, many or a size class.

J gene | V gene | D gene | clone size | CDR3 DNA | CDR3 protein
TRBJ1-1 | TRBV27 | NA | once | TGTGCCAGCAGTGGCAGTCGGAACACTGAAGCTTTCTTT | CASSGSRNTEAFF
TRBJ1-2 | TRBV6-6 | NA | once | TGTGCCAGCACCGAAGGACGGAGGACGCAATATGGCTACACCTTC | CASTEGRRTQYGYTF
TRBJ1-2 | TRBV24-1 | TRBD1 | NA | TGTGCCACCAGTGTGTCAGGGGGCGCGGATGGCTACACCTTC | CATSVSGGADGYTF
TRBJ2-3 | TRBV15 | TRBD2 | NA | TGTGCCACCAGCAGAGATGGAAGCGGGGGTGCCTCTAGCACAGATACGCAGTATTTT | CATSRDGSGGASSTDTQYF
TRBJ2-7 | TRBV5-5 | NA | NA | TGTGCCATCAGACAGCACAACGAGCAGTACTTC | CAIRQHNEQYF
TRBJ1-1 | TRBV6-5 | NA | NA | TGTGCCAGCAGTTATCGGGGGGAAGCTTTCTTT | CASSYRGEAFF
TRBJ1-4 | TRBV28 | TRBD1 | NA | TGTGCCAGCAGTCCGACAGGGGGGTATGAAAAACTGTTTTTT | CASSPTGGYEKLFF
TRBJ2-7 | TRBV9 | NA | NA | TGTGCCAGCCGGGAAGTCTACGAGCAGTACTTC | CASREVYEQYF
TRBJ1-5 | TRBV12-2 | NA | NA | TGTGCAAGTCGCATTACCAGGGGGGTCGAGCCCCAGCATTTT | CASRITRGVEPQHF
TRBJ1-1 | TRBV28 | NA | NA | TGTGCCAGCGGCTTGTACGGAGGAGGCACTGAAGCTTTCTTT | CASGLYGGGTEAFF
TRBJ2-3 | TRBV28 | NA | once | TGTGCCAGCAGTCCCGGGTGGGATACGCAGTATTTT | CASSPGWDTQYF
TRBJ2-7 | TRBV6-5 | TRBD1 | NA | TGTGCCAGCAGTTACAGGGGACAGGGGGCCTACGAGCAGTACTTC | CASSYRGQGAYEQYF
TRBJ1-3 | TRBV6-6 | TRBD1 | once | TGTGCCAGCAGTAGGGACAGTGGAAACACCATATATTTT | CASSRDSGNTIYF
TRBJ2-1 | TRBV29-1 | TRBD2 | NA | TGCAGCGTTGAAGATCGGGGGGATAGCGGCTGGGAGCAGTTCTTC | CSVEDRGDSGWEQFF
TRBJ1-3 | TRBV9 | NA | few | TGTGCCAGCAGCGAAATCCCGGGACGGGGGTTCGGAAACACCATATATTTT | CASSEIPGRGFGNTIYF